This T cell receptor (beta chain) stems from a study of blood T cell repertoires in COVID-19. Study as a whole: The United States, Italy and Spain supplied acute and convalescent COVID-19 samples.

This CDR3 has 15 amino acids. Germline CDR1 KGHSH, CDR2 LQKENI. J was trimmed by 6 bases and V by 2 bases; bases with no gene match: 5. Sequencing was performed with immunoSEQ multiplex PCR; in TCRdb, only in-frame clones are kept and a portion is missing. The data show 170,000 or so clones, roughly 87% seen once. Sequencing was carried out using PBMCs or T cells enriched from blood (not recorded which). The receptor comes from a woman in her fifties or sixties who had recovered from COVID-19. The rearrangement joins TRBV18 to TRBJ1-1, with TRBD1 matching over 11 bases. In DNA form, the CDR3 reads TGTGCCAGCTCACCATTTGGACAGGGGGCAGCTGAAGCTTTCTTT. Translated: CASSPFGQGAAEAFF.